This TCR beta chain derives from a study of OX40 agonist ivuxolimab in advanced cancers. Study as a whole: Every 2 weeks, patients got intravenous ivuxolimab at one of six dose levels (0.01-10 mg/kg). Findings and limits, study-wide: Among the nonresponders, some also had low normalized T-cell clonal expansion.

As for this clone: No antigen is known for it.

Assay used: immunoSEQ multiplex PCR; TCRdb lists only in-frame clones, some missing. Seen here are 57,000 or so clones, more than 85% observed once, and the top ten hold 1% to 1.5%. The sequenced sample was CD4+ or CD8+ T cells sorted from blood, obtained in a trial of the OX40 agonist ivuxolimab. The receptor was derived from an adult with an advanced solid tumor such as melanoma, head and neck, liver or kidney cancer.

CDR3 sequence: CATSRTLNRAQGNNEQFF. CDR3 nucleotides: TGTGCCACCAGCAGGACCTTAAACCGGGCCCAAGGTAACAATGAGCAGTTCTTC. This chain joins TRBV15 and TRBJ2-1; D remains ambiguous. The length of the CDR3 is 18 residues. CDR1 is LNHNV and CDR2 is YYDKDF in the germline V gene (reference sequence). The V and J ends lost 3 bases and 5 bases respectively, with 23 bases between them.